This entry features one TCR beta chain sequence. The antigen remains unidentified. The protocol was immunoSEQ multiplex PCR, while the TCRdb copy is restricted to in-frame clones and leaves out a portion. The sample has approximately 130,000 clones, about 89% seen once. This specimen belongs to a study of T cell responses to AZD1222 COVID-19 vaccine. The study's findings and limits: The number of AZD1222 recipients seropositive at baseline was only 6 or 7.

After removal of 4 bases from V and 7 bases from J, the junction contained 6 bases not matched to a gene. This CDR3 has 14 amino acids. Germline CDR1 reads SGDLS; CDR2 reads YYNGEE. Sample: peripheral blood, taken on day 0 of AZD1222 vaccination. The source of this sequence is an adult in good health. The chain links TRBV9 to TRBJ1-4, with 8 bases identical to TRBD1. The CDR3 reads CASSFGQGGEKLFF. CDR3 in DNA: TGTGCCAGCAGCTTCGGACAGGGAGGTGAAAAACTGTTTTTT.